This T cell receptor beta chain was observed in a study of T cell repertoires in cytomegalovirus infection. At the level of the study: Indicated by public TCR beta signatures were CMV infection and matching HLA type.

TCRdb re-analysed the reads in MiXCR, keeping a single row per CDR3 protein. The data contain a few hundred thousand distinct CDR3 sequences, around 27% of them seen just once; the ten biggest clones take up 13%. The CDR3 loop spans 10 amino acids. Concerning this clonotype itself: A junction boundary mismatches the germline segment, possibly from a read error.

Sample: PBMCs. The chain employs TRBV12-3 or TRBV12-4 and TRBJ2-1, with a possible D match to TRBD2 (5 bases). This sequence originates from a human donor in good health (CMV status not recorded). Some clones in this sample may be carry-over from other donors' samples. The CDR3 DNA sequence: TGTGCCAGCAGTTTAGAAATGAGGGAATTC. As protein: CASSLEMREF.